Presented here are 21 T cell receptor beta chains from one specimen sequenced in a study of control samples from healthy donors and cancer patients. Assay: immunoSEQ multiplex PCR; the TCRdb copy retains only in-frame clones and omits some. This table has 85,000 to 110,000 clones, 85% to 90% appearing once. Sequencing input: PBMCs. The receptors were gathered from a man in his sixties with lung cancer.

The rearrangement links TRBV5-1 to TRBJ1-2; 8 bases are a match to TRBD1. The germline gives CDR1 SGHRS, CDR2 YFSETQ. The CDR3 consists of 13 residues. V was pared by 4 bases and J by 5 bases, with 4 bases of the junction left unmatched. CDR3 DNA sequence: TGCGCCAGCAGCCCGGACAGGGAATATGGCTACACCTTC. Translating gives CASSPDREYGYTF.

The rearrangement uses TRBV29-1 and TRBJ1-1; unclear D gene. CDR3 size: 13 residues. Germline V gene data show CDR1 as SQVTM and CDR2 as ANQGSEA. Trimming removed 3 bases at V and 3 bases at J, with 11 bases between. The CDR3, as DNA: TGCAGCGTTGAGAGTCCGGGTTACACTGAAGCTTTCTTT. Its protein is CSVESPGYTEAFF.

With regard to this clone: The germline gene is not matched at one end of the junction; a read error may be the cause. The chain uses TRBV5-1 and TRBJ1-2; possibly TRBD1 for D (6 bases). Germline values: CDR1 SGHRS, CDR2 YFSETQ. The CDR3 sequence is 12 residues long. CDR3 nucleotide sequence: TGCGCCAGCAGTTTGGCAGGGGACGGCTACACCTTC. It codes for CASSLAGDGYTF.

The V gene is TRBV5-1, the J gene TRBJ2-2; a possible D gene is TRBD2 (6 bases). Germline V gene data show CDR1 as SGHRS and CDR2 as YFSETQ. The CDR3 runs to 15 residues. V lost 3 bases to trimming and J lost 2 bases, with 11 bases between them. CDR3 sequence (DNA): TGCGCCAGCAGCTCTCGGGGGTTTAACACCGGGGAGCTGTTTTTT. This gives the protein CASSSRGFNTGELFF. The whole variable domain, filled in from reference TRBV5-1 and TRBJ2-2, reads KAGVTQTPRYLIKTRGQQVTLSCSPISGHRSVSWYQQTPGQGLQFLFEYFSETQRNKGNFPGRFSGRQFSNSRSEMNVSTLELGDSALYLCASSSRGFNTGELFFGEGSRLTVL.

V and J are TRBV29-1 and TRBJ2-2; 7 positions agree with TRBD1. J gave up 1 base and V 5 bases, and 1 base lay outside the gene matches. Germline CDR1 and CDR2: SQVTM and ANQGSEA. The CDR3 loop spans 13 amino acids. The CDR3 region is CSVHRGNTGELFF. The CDR3 coding sequence is TGCAGCGTTCACAGGGGGAACACCGGGGAGCTGTTTTTT.

This chain connects TRBV5-1 to TRBJ2-1; the D gene is possibly TRBD2 (5 bases). CDR1 and CDR2 (germline): SGHRS, YFSETQ. The CDR3 extends over 18 amino acids. The V and J ends lost 6 bases and 4 bases respectively, with 26 bases between them. DNA of the CDR3: TGCGCCAGCACCCCCACCGTTGTCTTAGCGAACCCTTACAATGAGCAGTTCTTC. This sequence encodes CASTPTVVLANPYNEQFF.

The chain uses TRBV25-1 and TRBJ1-2; D may be TRBD1 (6 bases). This CDR3 comprises 13 residues. Germline V gene sequence: CDR1 MGHDK, CDR2 SYGVNS. Trimming cost V 6 bases and J 2 bases, with 10 bases left between them. The chain's CDR3 is CASRGGGNYGYTF. CDR3 nucleotide sequence: TGTGCCAGCAGGGGGGGCGGGAACTATGGCTACACCTTC.

The CDR3 sequence is CASSSLTGEICAQYV. CDR3 bases: TGTGCCAGCAGCTCCCTGACAGGGGAAATTTGTGCGCAGTACGTC. The chain employs TRBV9 and TRBJ2-7, with 8 bases matching TRBD1. This CDR3 has 15 amino acids. Germline loops: CDR1 SGDLS, CDR2 YYNGEE. Trimming at V came to 4 bases and at J to 9 bases, leaving 15 bases not matched to a gene.

This clone has a single count. This chain links TRBV5-1 with TRBJ2-7, with 9 bases that match TRBD1. CDR3 length: 13 residues. Germline CDR1 SGHRS, CDR2 YFSETQ. The V gene end was trimmed by 4 bases and the J gene end by 4 bases; junction bases not matched to a gene: 3. CDR3 protein: CASSTDRGYEQYF. The CDR3, as DNA: TGCGCCAGCAGCACGGACAGGGGTTACGAGCAGTACTTC.

This sequence joins TRBV29-1 and TRBJ2-2; D may be TRBD2 (5 bases). This CDR3 comprises 14 residues. The V gene's germline CDR1 is SQVTM and CDR2 ANQGSEA. V shed 4 bases and J shed 0 bases, with 9 bases lying between them. As DNA, the CDR3 is TGCAGCGTTGCGGGGAACGCGAACACCGGGGAGCTGTTTTTT. Amino acid sequence: CSVAGNANTGELFF.

V is TRBV21-1 and J is TRBJ2-2; the table calls TRBD1, which could not be checked here. TRBV21-1 is a listed pseudogene. The CDR3 is made up of 16 amino acids. The chain's CDR3 is CASSKKQDLNTGELFF. The CDR3 DNA reads TGTGCCAGCAGCAAAAAACAGGATCTAAACACCGGGGAGCTGTTTTTT.

This chain uses TRBV27 with TRBJ1-2; D is perhaps TRBD1 (5 bases). V lost 2 bases to trimming and J lost 8 bases, with 12 bases between them. The length of the CDR3 is 13 residues. Germline V gives CDR1 MNHEY, CDR2 SMNVEV (reference sequence). CDR3 sequence reads: CASSLQGRWGYTF. CDR3 DNA sequence: TGTGCCAGCAGTTTACAGGGCCGATGGGGCTACACCTTC.

V and J are TRBV14 and TRBJ1-3; no firm D call. V was clipped by 0 bases and J by 0 bases, with 15 bases between them. The CDR3 runs to 18 residues. Germline CDR1 reads SGHDN; CDR2 reads FVKESK. CDR3 bases: TGTGCCAGCAGCCAAGATCGAACCTTTCTGAGCTCTGGAAACACCATATATTTT. Its translation is CASSQDRTFLSSGNTIYF. The complete variable domain, with remaining parts taken from reference TRBV14 and TRBJ1-3, reads EAGVTQFPSHSVIEKGQTVTLRCDPISGHDNLYWYRRVMGKEIKFLLHFVKESKQDESGMPNNRFLAERTGGTYSTLKVQPAELEDSGVYFCASSQDRTFLSSGNTIYFGEGSWLTVV.

The rearrangement joins TRBV24-1 to TRBJ2-1; the D gene is possibly TRBD1 (5 bases). Deletions cut 4 bases from V and 0 bases from J, with 15 bases between. CDR1 is KGHDR, CDR2 SFDVKD, per germline. The CDR3 extends over 17 amino acids. CDR3 nucleotide sequence: TGTGCCACCAGTGACCGTACAGGCTTAAGCTCCTACAATGAGCAGTTCTTC. Translated: CATSDRTGLSSYNEQFF.

This clone was observed a handful of times. The chain has TRBV12-3 or TRBV12-4 and TRBJ2-1; 10 nucleotides match TRBD1. The CDR3 has 12 residues. Trimming at V came to 8 bases and at J to 8 bases, leaving 3 bases not matched to a gene. The CDR3 region is CASRDRGDEQFF. The CDR3, as DNA: TGTGCCAGCCGGGACAGGGGAGATGAGCAGTTCTTC.

V is TRBV25-1 and J is TRBJ2-2; TRBD1 or TRBD2 may be the D gene (6 bases each). In germline, CDR1 is MGHDK, CDR2 SYGVNS. The V and J ends lost 1 base and 7 bases respectively, with 13 bases between them. CDR3 length: 15 residues. As DNA, the CDR3 is TGTGCCAGCAGTGAATTAGGGGGGAGCAGCGGGGAGCTGTTTTTT. Amino acid sequence: CASSELGGSSGELFF. The full variable domain, rest sourced from reference TRBV25-1 and TRBJ2-2, is EADIYQTPRYLVIGTGKKITLECSQTMGHDKMYWYQQDPGMELHLIHYSYGVNSTEKGDLSSESTVSRIRTEHFPLTLESARPSHTSQYLCASSELGGSSGELFFGEGSRLTVL.

The chain couples TRBV30 to TRBJ1-2, with 8 nucleotides matching TRBD1. J lost 8 bases, V lost 1 base, and 6 bases had no gene match. Germline lookup yields CDR1 GTSNPN and CDR2 SVGIG (reference sequence). The CDR3 totals 13 residues. DNA of the CDR3: TGTGCCTGGAGTGCGGACAGGGCGGGAGGCTACACCTTC. The encoded protein is CAWSADRAGGYTF. The variable domain in full, with the rest retrieved from reference TRBV30 and TRBJ1-2, is SQTIHQWPATLVQPVGSPLSLECTVEGTSNPNLYWYRQAAGRGLQLLFYSVGIGQISSEVPQNLSASRPQDRQFILSSKKLLLSDSGFYLCAWSADRAGGYTFGSGTRLTVV.

CDR3 sequence (DNA): TGCGCCAGCAGCCAAAGGTCGGGTTGGTACGAGCAGTACTTC. This gives the protein CASSQRSGWYEQYF. The chain couples TRBV4-1 to TRBJ2-7; D uncertain. This CDR3 comprises 14 residues. Germline assignment: CDR1 MGHRA and CDR2 YSYEKL. Trimming shortened V by 2 bases and J by 4 bases, and 12 bases separated the two germline ends.

J is TRBJ1-4 and V is TRBV5-1; the match to TRBD1 covers 9 bases. V was clipped by 4 bases and J by 8 bases; unmatched bases: 9. The germline V gene has CDR1 SGHRS and CDR2 YFSETQ. The CDR3 length is 15 residues. The CDR3 nucleotides read TGCGCCAGCAGCGACCCGGGACAGGGAGGGGAAAAACTGTTTTTT. This encodes CASSDPGQGGEKLFF.

The chain combines TRBV7-3 with TRBJ2-7; 14 bases agree with TRBD2. Looked up from germline, CDR1 is SGHTA and CDR2 is FQGTGA. This CDR3 region has 15 residues. Losses at the gene ends were 3 bases for V and 2 bases for J; bases not matched to a gene: 0. CDR3: CASSLTSGGAYEQYF. The DNA of the CDR3 is TGTGCCAGCAGCTTGACTAGCGGGGGGGCCTACGAGCAGTACTTC. Together with reference TRBV7-3 and TRBJ2-7, the CDR3 gives the full variable domain: GAGVSQTPSNKVTEKGKYVELRCDPISGHTALYWYRQSLGQGPEFLIYFQGTGAADDSGLPNDRFFAVRPEGSVSTLKIQRTERGDSAVYLCASSLTSGGAYEQYFGPGTRLTVT.

The V and J genes are TRBV12-3 or TRBV12-4 and TRBJ2-3; tentatively, D is TRBD2 (6 bases). Trimming took off 6 bases at V and 9 bases at J, with 7 bases between the two ends. The CDR3 length is 10 residues. The CDR3 DNA is TGTGCCAGCAGCGCGGGGACGCAGTATTTT. It yields the protein CASSAGTQYF.